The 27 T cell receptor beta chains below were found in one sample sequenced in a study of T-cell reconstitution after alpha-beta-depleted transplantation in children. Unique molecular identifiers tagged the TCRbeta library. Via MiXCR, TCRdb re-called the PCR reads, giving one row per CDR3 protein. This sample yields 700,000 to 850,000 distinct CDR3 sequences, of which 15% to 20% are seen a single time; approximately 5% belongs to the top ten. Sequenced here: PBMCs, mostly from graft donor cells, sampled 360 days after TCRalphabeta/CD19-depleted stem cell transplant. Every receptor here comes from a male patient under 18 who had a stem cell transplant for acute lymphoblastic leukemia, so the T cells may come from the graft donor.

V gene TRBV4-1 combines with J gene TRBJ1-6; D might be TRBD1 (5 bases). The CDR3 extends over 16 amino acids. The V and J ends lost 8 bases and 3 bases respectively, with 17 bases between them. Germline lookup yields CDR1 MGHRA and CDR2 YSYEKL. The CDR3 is CASGSKGQDYNSPLHF. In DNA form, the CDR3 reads TGCGCCAGCGGCTCGAAGGGGCAAGACTATAATTCACCCCTCCACTTT.

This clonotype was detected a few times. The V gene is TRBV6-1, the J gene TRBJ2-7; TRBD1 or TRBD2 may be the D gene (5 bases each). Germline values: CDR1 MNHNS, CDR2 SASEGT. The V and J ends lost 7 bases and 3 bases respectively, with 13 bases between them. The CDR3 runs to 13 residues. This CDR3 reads CASTRGSGYEQYF. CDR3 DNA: TGTGCCAGCACCCGGGGCTCAGGCTACGAGCAGTACTTC.

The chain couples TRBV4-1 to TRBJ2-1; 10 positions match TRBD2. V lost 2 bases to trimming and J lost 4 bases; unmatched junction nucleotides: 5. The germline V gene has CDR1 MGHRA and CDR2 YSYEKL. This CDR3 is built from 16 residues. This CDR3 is CASSQYGLAAYNEQFF. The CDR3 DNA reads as TGCGCCAGCAGCCAATATGGACTAGCGGCTTACAATGAGCAGTTCTTC.

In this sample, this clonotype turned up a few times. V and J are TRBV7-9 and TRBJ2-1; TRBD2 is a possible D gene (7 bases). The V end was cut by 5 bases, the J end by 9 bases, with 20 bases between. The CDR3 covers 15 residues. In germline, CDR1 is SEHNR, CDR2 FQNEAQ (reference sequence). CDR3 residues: CASSPTGGLVAEQFF. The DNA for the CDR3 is TGTGCCAGCAGCCCCACCGGGGGGCTTGTGGCTGAGCAGTTCTTC.

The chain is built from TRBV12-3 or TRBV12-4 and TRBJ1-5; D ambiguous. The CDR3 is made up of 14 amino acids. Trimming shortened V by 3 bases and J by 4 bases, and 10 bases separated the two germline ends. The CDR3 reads CASSFESDNQPQHF. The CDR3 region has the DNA TGTGCCAGCAGTTTTGAGTCGGATAATCAGCCCCAGCATTTT.

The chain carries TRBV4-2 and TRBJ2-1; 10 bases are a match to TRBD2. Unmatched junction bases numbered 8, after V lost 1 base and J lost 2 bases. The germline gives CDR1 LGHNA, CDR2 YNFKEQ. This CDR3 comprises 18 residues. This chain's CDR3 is CASSQGEWSGRAYNEQFF. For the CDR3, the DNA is TGTGCCAGCAGCCAAGGAGAATGGAGCGGGAGGGCCTACAATGAGCAGTTCTTC.

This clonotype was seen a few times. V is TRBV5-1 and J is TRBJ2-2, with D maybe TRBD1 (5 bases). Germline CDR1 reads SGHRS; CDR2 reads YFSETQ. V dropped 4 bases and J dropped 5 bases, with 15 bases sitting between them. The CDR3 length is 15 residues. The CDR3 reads CASSPPSRETGELFF. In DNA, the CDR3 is TGCGCCAGCAGCCCCCCCTCCAGGGAAACCGGGGAGCTGTTTTTT. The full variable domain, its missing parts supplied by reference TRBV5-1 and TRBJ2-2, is KAGVTQTPRYLIKTRGQQVTLSCSPISGHRSVSWYQQTPGQGLQFLFEYFSETQRNKGNFPGRFSGRQFSNSRSEMNVSTLELGDSALYLCASSPPSRETGELFFGEGSRLTVL.

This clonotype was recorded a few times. In DNA form, the CDR3 reads TGTGCCAGCAGCGTAGAACATGGGAACACCATATATTTT. It codes for CASSVEHGNTIYF. The chain combines TRBV9 with TRBJ1-3; D remains ambiguous. The ends were cut back, 0 bases at V and 7 bases at J, with 8 bases in the middle. This CDR3 is built from 13 residues. In germline, CDR1 is SGDLS, CDR2 YYNGEE. The full variable domain, with the rest looked up from reference TRBV9 and TRBJ1-3, is DSGVTQTPKHLITATGQRVTLRCSPRSGDLSVYWYQQSLDQGLQFLIQYYNGEERAKGNILERFSAQQFPDLHSELNLSSLELGDSALYFCASSVEHGNTIYFGEGSWLTVV.

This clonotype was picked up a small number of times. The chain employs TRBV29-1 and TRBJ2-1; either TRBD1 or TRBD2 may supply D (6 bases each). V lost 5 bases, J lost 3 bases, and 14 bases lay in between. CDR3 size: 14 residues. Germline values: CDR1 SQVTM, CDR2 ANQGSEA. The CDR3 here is CSVNGGHHYNEQFF. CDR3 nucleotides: TGCAGCGTTAATGGGGGGCACCACTACAATGAGCAGTTCTTC.

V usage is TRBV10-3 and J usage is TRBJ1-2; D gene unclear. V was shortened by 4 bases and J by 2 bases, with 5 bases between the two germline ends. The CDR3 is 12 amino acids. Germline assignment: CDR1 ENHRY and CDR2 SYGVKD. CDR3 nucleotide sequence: TGTGCCATCAGTGGGGCGAACTATGGCTACACCTTC. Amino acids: CAISGANYGYTF.

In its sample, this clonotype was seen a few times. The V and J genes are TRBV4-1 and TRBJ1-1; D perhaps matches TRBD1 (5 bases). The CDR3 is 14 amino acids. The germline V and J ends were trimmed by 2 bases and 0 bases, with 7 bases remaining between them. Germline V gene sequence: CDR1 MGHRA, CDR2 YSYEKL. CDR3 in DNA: TGCGCCAGCAGCCAACTGACAGTGAACACTGAAGCTTTCTTT. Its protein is CASSQLTVNTEAFF.

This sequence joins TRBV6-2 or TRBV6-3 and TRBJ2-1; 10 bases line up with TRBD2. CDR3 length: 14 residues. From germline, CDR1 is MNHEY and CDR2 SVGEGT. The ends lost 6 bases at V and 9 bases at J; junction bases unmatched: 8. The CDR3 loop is CASSRTSGGGEQFF. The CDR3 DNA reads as TGTGCCAGCAGCCGGACTAGCGGAGGGGGTGAGCAGTTCTTC.

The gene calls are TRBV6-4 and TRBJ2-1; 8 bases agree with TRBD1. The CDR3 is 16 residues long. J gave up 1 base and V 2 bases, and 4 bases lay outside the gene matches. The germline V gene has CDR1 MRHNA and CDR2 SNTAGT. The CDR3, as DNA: TGTGCCAGCAGTGACCTGGGACAGGCATCCTACAATGAGCAGTTCTTC. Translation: CASSDLGQASYNEQFF.

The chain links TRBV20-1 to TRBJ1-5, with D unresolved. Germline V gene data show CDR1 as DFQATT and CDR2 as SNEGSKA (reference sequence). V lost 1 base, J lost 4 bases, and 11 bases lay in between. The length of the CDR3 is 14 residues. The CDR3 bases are TGCAGTGCTAGAGCGGGTTTGGTGAATCAGCCCCAGCATTTT. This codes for CSARAGLVNQPQHF.

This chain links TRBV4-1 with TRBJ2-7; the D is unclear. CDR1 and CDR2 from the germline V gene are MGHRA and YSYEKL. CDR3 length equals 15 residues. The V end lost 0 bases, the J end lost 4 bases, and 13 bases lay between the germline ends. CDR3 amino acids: CASSQDIEFLYEQYF. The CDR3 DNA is TGCGCCAGCAGCCAAGATATTGAGTTTTTATACGAGCAGTACTTC.

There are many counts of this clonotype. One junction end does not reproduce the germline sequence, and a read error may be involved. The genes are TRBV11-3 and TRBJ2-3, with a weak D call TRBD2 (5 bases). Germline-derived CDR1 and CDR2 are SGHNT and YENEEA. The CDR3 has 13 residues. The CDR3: CASSLSSRDTQYF. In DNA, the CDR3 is TGTGCCAGCAGCTTGTCTAGCAGAGATACGCAGTATTTT.

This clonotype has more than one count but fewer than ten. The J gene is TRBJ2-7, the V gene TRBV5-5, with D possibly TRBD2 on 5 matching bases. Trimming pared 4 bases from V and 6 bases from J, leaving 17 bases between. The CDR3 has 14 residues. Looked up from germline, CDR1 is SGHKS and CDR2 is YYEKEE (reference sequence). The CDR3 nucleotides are TGTGCCAGCAGCGCTATGGGCGGGTCTGGCGAGCAGTACTTC. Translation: CASSAMGGSGEQYF. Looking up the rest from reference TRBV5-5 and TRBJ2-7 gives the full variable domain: DAGVTQSPTHLIKTRGQQVTLRCSPISGHKSVSWYQQVLGQGPQFIFQYYEKEERGRGNFPDRFSARQFPNYSSELNVNALLLGDSALYLCASSAMGGSGEQYFGPGTRLTVT.

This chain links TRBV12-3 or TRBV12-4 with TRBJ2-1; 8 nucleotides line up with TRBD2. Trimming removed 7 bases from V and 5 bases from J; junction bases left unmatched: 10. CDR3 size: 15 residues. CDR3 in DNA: TGTGCCAGCACAAGAAGGGGGACTAGTAACAATGAGCAGTTCTTC. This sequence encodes CASTRRGTSNNEQFF.

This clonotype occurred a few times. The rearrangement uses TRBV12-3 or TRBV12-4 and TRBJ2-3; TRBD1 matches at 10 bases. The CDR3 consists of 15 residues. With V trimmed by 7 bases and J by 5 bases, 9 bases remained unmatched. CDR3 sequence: CASISMGQGKDTQYF. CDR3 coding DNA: TGTGCCAGCATCTCTATGGGACAGGGGAAAGATACGCAGTATTTT.

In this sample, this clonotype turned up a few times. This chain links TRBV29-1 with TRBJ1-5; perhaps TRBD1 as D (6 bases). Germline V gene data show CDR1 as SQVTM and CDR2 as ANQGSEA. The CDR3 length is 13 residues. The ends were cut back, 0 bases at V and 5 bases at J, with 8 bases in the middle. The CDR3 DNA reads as TGCAGCGTTGAAGAACAGGGTGATCAGCCCCAGCATTTT. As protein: CSVEEQGDQPQHF. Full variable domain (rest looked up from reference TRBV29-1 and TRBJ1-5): SAVISQKPSRDICQRGTSLTIQCQVDSQVTMMFWYRQQPGQSLTLIATANQGSEATYESGFVIDKFPISRPNLTFSTLTVSNMSPEDSSIYLCSVEEQGDQPQHFGDGTRLSIL.

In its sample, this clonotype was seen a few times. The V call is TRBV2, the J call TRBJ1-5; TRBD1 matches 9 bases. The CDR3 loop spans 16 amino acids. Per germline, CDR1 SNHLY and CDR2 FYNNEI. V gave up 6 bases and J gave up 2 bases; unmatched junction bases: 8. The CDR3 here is CASSPDRGGGNQPQHF. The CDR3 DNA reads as TGTGCCAGCAGCCCGGACAGGGGCGGGGGCAATCAGCCCCAGCATTTT.

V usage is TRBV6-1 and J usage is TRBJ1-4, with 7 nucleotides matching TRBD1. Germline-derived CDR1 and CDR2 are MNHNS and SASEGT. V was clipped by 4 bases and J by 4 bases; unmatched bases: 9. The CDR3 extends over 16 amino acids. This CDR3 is CASSGSGGPHNEKLFF. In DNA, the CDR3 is TGTGCCAGCAGTGGGTCAGGGGGGCCGCATAATGAAAAACTGTTTTTT.

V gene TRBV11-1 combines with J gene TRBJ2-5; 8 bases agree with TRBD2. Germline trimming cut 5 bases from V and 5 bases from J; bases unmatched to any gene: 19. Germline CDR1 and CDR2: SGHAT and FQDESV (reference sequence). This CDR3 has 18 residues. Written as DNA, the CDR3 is TGTGCCAGCAGCCCTTGGCTCCTCCGAGCGGGAGTCAGTGAGACCCAGTACTTC. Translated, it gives CASSPWLLRAGVSETQYF.

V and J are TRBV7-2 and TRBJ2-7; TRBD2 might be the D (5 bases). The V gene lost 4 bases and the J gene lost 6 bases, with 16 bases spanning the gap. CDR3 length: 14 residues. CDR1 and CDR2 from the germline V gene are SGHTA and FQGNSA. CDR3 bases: TGTGCCAGCAGCTCATTAGCCAATCGGGGCGAGCAGTACTTC. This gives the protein CASSSLANRGEQYF.

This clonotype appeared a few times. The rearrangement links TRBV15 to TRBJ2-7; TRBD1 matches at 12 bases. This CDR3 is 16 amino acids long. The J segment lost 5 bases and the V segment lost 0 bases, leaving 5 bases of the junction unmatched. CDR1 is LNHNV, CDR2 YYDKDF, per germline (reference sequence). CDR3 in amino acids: CATSRDIGTGGHEQYF. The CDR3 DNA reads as TGTGCCACCAGCAGAGATATCGGGACAGGGGGCCACGAGCAGTACTTC.

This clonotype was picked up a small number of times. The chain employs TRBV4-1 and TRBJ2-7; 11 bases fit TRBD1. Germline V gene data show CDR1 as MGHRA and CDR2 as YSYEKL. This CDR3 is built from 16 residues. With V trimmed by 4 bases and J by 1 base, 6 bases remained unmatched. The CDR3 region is CASSLTGTGGSYEQYF. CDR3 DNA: TGCGCCAGCAGCCTCACCGGGACAGGGGGGTCCTACGAGCAGTACTTC.

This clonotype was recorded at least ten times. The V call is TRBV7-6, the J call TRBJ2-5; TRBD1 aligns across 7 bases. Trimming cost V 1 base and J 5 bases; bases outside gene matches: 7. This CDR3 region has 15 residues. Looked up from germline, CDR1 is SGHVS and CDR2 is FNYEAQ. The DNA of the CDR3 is TGTGCCAGCAGCTTAGTTGCAGGGGGTGGCGAGACCCAGTACTTC. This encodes CASSLVAGGGETQYF. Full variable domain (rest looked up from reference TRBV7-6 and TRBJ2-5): GAGVSQSPRYKVTKRGQDVALRCDPISGHVSLYWYRQALGQGPEFLTYFNYEAQQDKSGLPNDRFSAERPEGSISTLTIQRTEQRDSAMYRCASSLVAGGGETQYFGPGTRLLVL.